This T cell receptor (beta chain) was captured by sequencing in a study of vaccination effects on CD4 cells after COVID-19. Comment on this clone: Its antigen is not identified.

This table comes from immunoSEQ multiplex PCR, and its TCRdb copy is limited to in-frame clones, with some not included. The table shows around 37,000 clones, with roughly 74% occurring only once. Culturing for around 10 days preceded CD4+ T cell isolation. Germline lookup yields CDR1 MNHNS and CDR2 SASEGT. Trimming took off 1 base at V and 5 bases at J, with 11 bases between the two ends. The CDR3 is 14 amino acids. The clonotype comes from a human donor who received a COVID-19 vaccine. The chain is built from TRBV6-1 and TRBJ1-2; tentatively, D is TRBD1 (5 bases). The material sequenced was CD4+ T cells from PBMCs cultured without peptide, taken before COVID-19 vaccination. CDR3 amino acids: CASSEEGPIYGYTF. CDR3 nucleotide sequence: TGTGCCAGCAGTGAAGAGGGACCGATTTATGGCTACACCTTC.